The 10 T cell receptor beta chains below all came from one sample that was sequenced in a study of T cell changes during pregnancy in multiple sclerosis. Clones were read by immunoSEQ multiplex PCR, and TCRdb kept only the in-frame ones, dropping some. The sample includes about 75,000 clones, more than 80% of them seen just once. Sequenced here: peripheral blood, sampled in the first trimester of pregnancy. Every receptor here comes from a female donor in good health, enrolled as a control in a pregnancy study.

V usage is TRBV6-1 and J usage is TRBJ2-7, with D possibly TRBD2 on 5 matching bases. The V end was cut by 7 bases, the J end by 4 bases, with 11 bases between. This CDR3 is 12 amino acids long. The V gene's germline CDR1 is MNHNS and CDR2 SASEGT. The CDR3, as DNA: TGTGCCAGCAACGGACTGAATTACGAGCAGTACTTC. Translation gives CASNGLNYEQYF.

This chain uses TRBV15 with TRBJ2-5; TRBD2 aligns across 10 bases. The germline V gene has CDR1 LNHNV and CDR2 YYDKDF (reference sequence). This CDR3 comprises 16 residues. Trimming took 4 bases from V and 1 from J; bases not matched to a gene: 6. CDR3 bases: TGTGCCACCAGCAACCCACTAGCGGGGCGCCAAGAGACCCAGTACTTC. Its translation is CATSNPLAGRQETQYF.

This sequence joins TRBV12-5 and TRBJ2-7; D perhaps matches TRBD2 (7 bases). Deletions cut 0 bases from V and 0 bases from J, with 18 bases between. This CDR3 is 18 amino acids long. Germline-derived CDR1 and CDR2 are LGHNT and FRNRAP. The chain's CDR3 is CASGLVLDARGPSYEQYF. CDR3 DNA: TGTGCTAGTGGTTTGGTACTCGACGCGCGGGGGCCCTCCTACGAGCAGTACTTC.

This clone came up once. The chain joins TRBV5-4 to TRBJ1-2, with D unclear. Trimming shortened V by 4 bases and J by 4 bases, and 11 bases separated the two germline ends. The germline V gene has CDR1 SGHNT and CDR2 YYREEE (reference sequence). The CDR3 loop spans 13 amino acids. The CDR3 coding sequence is TGTGCCAGCAGCACCGAGCGGGCCTATGGCTACACCTTC. Translating it yields CASSTERAYGYTF. The complete variable domain, with remaining parts taken from reference TRBV5-4 and TRBJ1-2, reads ETGVTQSPTHLIKTRGQQVTLRCSSQSGHNTVSWYQQALGQGPQFIFQYYREEENGRGNFPPRFSGLQFPNYSSELNVNALELDDSALYLCASSTERAYGYTFGSGTRLTVV.

The chain combines TRBV7-9 with TRBJ1-2; D might be TRBD1 (5 bases). Germline CDR1 SEHNR, CDR2 FQNEAQ (reference sequence). CDR3 length: 12 amino acids. V was cut by 5 bases and J by 7 bases, with 11 bases left in between. Here the CDR3 DNA reads TGTGCCAGCAGCGAATTGGGGCTTGGCTACACCTTC. Amino acid sequence: CASSELGLGYTF.

The chain joins TRBV10-1 to TRBJ2-7, with 12 nucleotides matching TRBD1. This CDR3 spans 15 amino acids. Germline V gene sequence: CDR1 WNHNN, CDR2 SYGVQD (reference sequence). The J segment lost 3 bases and the V segment lost 5 bases, leaving 5 bases of the junction unmatched. Here the CDR3 reads CASSFRDRGLYEQYF. The CDR3, as DNA: TGCGCCAGCAGTTTCCGGGACAGGGGGCTCTACGAGCAGTACTTC.

This clone was counted a few times. The chain has TRBV10-3 and TRBJ1-4; D unclear. Trimming left V 5 bases short and J 2 bases short, with 15 bases between. CDR3 length: 16 amino acids. Germline CDR1 reads ENHRY; CDR2 reads SYGVKD. The CDR3 nucleotides read TGTGCCATCAGTCAAAGGAGTATGGAGACTAATGAAAAACTGTTTTTT. Amino acids: CAISQRSMETNEKLFF.

V usage is TRBV19 and J usage is TRBJ1-1, with TRBD1 as a possible D gene (5 bases). The CDR3 sequence is 16 residues long. Germline CDR1 and CDR2: LNHDA and SQIVND (reference sequence). V was cut by 3 bases and J by 3 bases, with 17 bases left in between. The CDR3 here is CASSMRIGAGDTEAFF. The CDR3 DNA follows: TGTGCCAGTAGTATGAGGATAGGGGCTGGTGACACTGAAGCTTTCTTT.

In this sample, this clone turned up once. The CDR3: CASSADGTHYGYTF. Here the CDR3 DNA reads TGTGCCAGCAGTGCCGACGGGACACACTATGGCTACACCTTC. This chain uses TRBV6-1 with TRBJ1-2; weak D call: TRBD1 (6 bases). V lost 4 bases to trimming and J lost 3 bases, with 12 bases between them. The length of the CDR3 is 14 residues. Germline V CDR1 and CDR2: MNHNS, SASEGT.

In this sample, this clone turned up a few times. This chain uses TRBV19 with TRBJ1-3, with D possibly TRBD1 on 5 matching bases. Trimming cost V 5 bases and J 0 bases, with 8 bases left between them. The CDR3 runs to 14 residues. Germline-derived CDR1 and CDR2 are LNHDA and SQIVND (reference sequence). CDR3 nucleotides: TGTGCCAGTAGTGCGGGGGGCTCTGGAAACACCATATATTTT. It encodes CASSAGGSGNTIYF.